This T cell receptor beta chain originates from a study of STAT5B mutations in CD4+ large granular lymphocyte leukemia. Sequenced by immunoSEQ multiplex PCR; TCRdb stores in-frame clones only, minus some. The profile covers 30,000 or so clones, with 65% to 85% appearing a single time and under 2.5% taken by the ten largest. The CDR3 sequence is 14 residues long. In germline, CDR1 is SGHTA, CDR2 FQGNSA. About this clone: At one of its ends the junction is not consistent with the germline gene, which may arise from a read error.

The chain employs TRBV7-2 and TRBJ1-4, with a weak D call TRBD1 (5 bases). The source material was CD4+ T cells from blood buffy coats. This receptor was identified in a human donor in good health. The DNA of the CDR3 is TGTGCCAGCAGCTTAGTCCTTGGACACGAAAATCTGTTTTTT. Amino acids: CASSLVLGHENLFF.